The sequence of this T cell receptor (beta chain) was determined in a study of OX40 agonist ivuxolimab in advanced cancers. Notes on the research overall: Ivuxolimab was a fully human IgG2 agonistic monoclonal antibody targeting the costimulatory receptor OX40 (CD134). Prior anti-PD-1, anti-PD-L1 or anti-CTLA-4 therapy was permitted, and checkpoint inhibitors had been received by 30% to 40% of dose-escalation patients. The paper reports the monotherapy dose-escalation portion (N of about 54 patients) of the phase I ivuxolimab trial. Partial responses occurred in three dose-escalation patients: two with cutaneous melanoma and one with hepatocellular carcinoma. Peripheral TCRbeta sequencing was intended to test whether TCR sequence diversity was altered and clonal T-cell expansion was caused by ivuxolimab. The dose-escalation cohort was 82.7% male with a mean age of about 65 years, ranging from roughly 23 to 90. Among the approximately 50 dose-escalation patients, 19 had hepatocellular carcinoma, roughly 15 melanoma, 9 renal cell carcinoma and 9 head and neck cancer. Intravenous ivuxolimab was administered to patients every 2 weeks at six dose levels: 0.01, 0.1, 0.3, 1.5, 3 and 10 mg/kg. General conclusions and limits of the study: Low levels of normalized T-cell clonal expansion were also shown by some nonresponding patients. On average, CD8+ T cells showed more expanded clones than CD4+ T cells after ivuxolimab. Antigen specificity was not determined for the clonally expanded peripheral T cells. At doses of 0.1 to 3.0 mg/kg, clonal expansion of both CD4+ and CD8+ T cells in blood was seen between baseline and week 6. In the 0.1-3.0 mg/kg groups, partial responders had among the lowest normalized peripheral clonal expansion, particularly in CD8+ T cells.

Counted from cysteine to phenylalanine, this CDR3 has 15 amino acids. The kept DNA is CDR3 alone, 45 bases in frame from the first base. V is pared back by 2 bases and J by 7 bases, with 15 bases lying between the germline termini. Sequences SNHLY (CDR1) and FYNNEI (CDR2) are obtained from the germline V gene. Of note for this clone: Its binding antigen is unknown. No much larger clonotype is one base removed from it; base qualities were not supplied. Different DNA sequences within this sample yield the same CDR3.

The trial excluded patients who had a history of autoimmune disease or were on systemic immunosuppression. Peripheral blood for TCR sequencing was drawn from every dose cohort at baseline, at cycle 4 day 1 and at cycle 7 day 1. The samples were drawn from a first-in-human, open-label, multicenter phase I dose-escalation trial of ivuxolimab. Adults with locally advanced or metastatic head and neck squamous cell, hepatocellular, melanoma or renal cell carcinoma were enrolled in the trial. Before TCR sequencing, CD4+ T cells and CD8+ T cells were sorted from peripheral blood as separate populations. Genomic DNA was extracted from sorted cells for sequencing of the TCRbeta CDR3 region. The immunoSEQ Assay was used for sequencing of TCRbeta CDR3 regions. As stored in TCRdb, this immuneACCESS dataset retains in-frame rearrangements with V and J assigned. A fraction of the clones does not appear; measured against another copy, unresolved V genes explain less than half of the discrepancy, and the remainder lacks a known reason. The sample data list 69,000 or so clones, and 85% of these were observed just once. In total, the top ten clones hold approximately 0.78% of the sample.

This TCR was recovered from an adult with an advanced solid tumor such as melanoma, head and neck, liver or kidney cancer. Recombination connected TRBV2 to TRBJ1-5; perhaps TRBD1 is the D gene, with 5 bases matching. The sample here was CD4+ or CD8+ T cells sorted from blood, taken in a trial of the OX40 agonist ivuxolimab. The DNA reads TGTGCCAGCAGTGAACGTGGGGGTCTGGGGCAGCCCCAGCATTTT. Its protein reads: CASSERGGLGQPQHF.